This T cell receptor (beta chain) derives from a study of a mutant IDH1 vaccine in newly diagnosed glioma. Across the whole study: Patients under treatment included around 60% males and around 38% females and had a mean age of roughly 43 years.

Time point reported: week 11, during vaccination. In the vaccine, a single dose held 300 ug of the mutant IDH1 20-mer peptide, along with topical imiquimod. The assay was immunoSEQ multiplex PCR, and TCRdb's table has in-frame clones only and misses some. This table has some 120,000 clones, about four fifths appearing once. Points on this clone: Its antigen is unknown.

The germline V gene has CDR1 LNHDA and CDR2 SQIVND (reference sequence). Germline trimming cut 5 bases from V and 3 bases from J; bases unmatched to any gene: 9. The CDR3 length is 16 residues. Source: PBMCs, taken from a glioma patient whose treatment included an IDH1 peptide vaccine. This clonotype was obtained from a middle-aged man with glioma. The chain uses TRBV19 and TRBJ2-1, with TRBD2 matching 8 bases. The CDR3 loop reads CASSFPRGGIYNEQFF. CDR3 nucleotides: TGTGCCAGTAGTTTCCCACGGGGGGGAATCTACAATGAGCAGTTCTTC.